The next 2 T cell receptor beta chains were all read from a single sample in a study of blood T cell repertoires in COVID-19. The method was immunoSEQ multiplex PCR; TCRdb's version includes in-frame clones alone and lacks a portion of them. This sample has about 340,000 clones, with about 86% found just once. The sequencing sample was made of peripheral blood. All receptors derive from a woman in her sixties with COVID-19, enrolled during active disease.

V gene TRBV19 combines with J gene TRBJ1-2; TRBD1 might be the D (6 bases). The V end was cut by 3 bases, the J end by 8 bases, with 16 bases between. Looked up from germline, CDR1 is LNHDA and CDR2 is SQIVND (reference sequence). The CDR3 is made up of 14 amino acids. CDR3 protein: CASSIVQGMRGYTF. DNA of the CDR3: TGTGCCAGTAGTATTGTGCAGGGGATGCGGGGCTACACCTTC. Full variable domain (remainder filled in from reference TRBV19 and TRBJ1-2): DGGITQSPKYLFRKEGQNVTLSCEQNLNHDAMYWYRQDPGQGLRLIYYSQIVNDFQKGDIAEGYSVSREKKESFPLTVTSAQKNPTAFYLCASSIVQGMRGYTFGSGTRLTVV.

The chain uses TRBV7-2 and TRBJ1-1; 11 nucleotides match TRBD1. J was trimmed by 7 bases and V by 2 bases; bases with no gene match: 12. CDR3 length equals 17 residues. The germline V gene encodes CDR1 SGHTA and CDR2 FQGNSA. CDR3 residues: CASSLRTGGISQGEAFF. DNA for the CDR3: TGTGCCAGCAGCTTAAGGACAGGGGGCATTTCCCAGGGTGAAGCTTTCTTT.